This T cell receptor (beta chain) comes out of a study of beta chain features in type 1 diabetes. Sequenced material consisted of expressed TCRB transcripts (all of the isolated RNA was reverse transcribed). Method: immunoSEQ multiplex PCR; TCRdb's copy keeps in-frame clones and lacks some. This table holds more than 350,000 clones, roughly 10% found once. The V gene's germline CDR1 is LGHNA and CDR2 YSLEER. This CDR3 has 15 residues. V was clipped by 1 base and J by 3 bases; unmatched bases: 3. This clone was seen ten or more times. This sequence originates from a woman younger than 35 in good health. The sample consisted of naive CD4+ T cells from blood. The chain couples TRBV4-3 to TRBJ2-7; TRBD2 matches 10 bases. CDR3 sequence: CASSQVPSGGYEQYF. In nucleotides, the CDR3 is TGCGCCAGCAGCCAAGTTCCTAGCGGGGGCTACGAGCAGTACTTC.